The entry below describes one T cell receptor (beta chain). Thyroid surgery had not been preceded by any treatment in any patient. V gave up 1 base and J gave up 3 bases, with 3 bases separating them. CDR3 size: 12 residues. Germline CDR1 is MDHEN and CDR2 is SYDVKM. The sample comes from a study of metastatic and nonmetastatic thyroid tumors. TCRdb called clones again from the PCR reads with MiXCR. The sample has some 46,000 clones, 24% seen once. This sequence originates from a male donor with papillary thyroid cancer or a benign thyroid nodule (not recorded which). Some clones in this sample may be carry-over from other donors' samples. The chain employs TRBV28 and TRBJ1-1; D not resolved. Source material: blood. DNA for the CDR3: TGTGCCAGCAGTTTATTGCACACTGAAGCTTTCTTT. Translating gives CASSLLHTEAFF.